This TCR beta chain was captured in a study of blood T cells in healthy people across ages. Points from the study as a whole: Because donor CMV status was unknown, expanded clonotype changes were possibly confounded.

Together with a sample-barcoded 5' primer, a J-beta primer mix was included in a second PCR lasting about 6 to 11 cycles. TCRdb independently ran MiXCR on the 5' RACE reads; one entry per CDR3 protein. The table shows about 650,000 distinct CDR3 sequences, with about 30% occurring only once. CDR3 length equals 15 residues. Germline V lookup: CDR1 GTSNPN, CDR2 SVGIG (reference sequence). The V and J ends lost 3 bases and 5 bases, in that order; junction bases with no gene match: 10. This clonotype was picked up many times. No antigen is known for it. The sample consisted of blood. J is TRBJ2-5 and V is TRBV30, with 9 nucleotides matching TRBD2. This clonotype was obtained from a woman older than 75 in good health. The CDR3 loop is CAWSYLAGVRETQYF. In nucleotides, the CDR3 is TGTGCCTGGAGCTACTTAGCGGGGGTACGGGAGACCCAGTACTTC.